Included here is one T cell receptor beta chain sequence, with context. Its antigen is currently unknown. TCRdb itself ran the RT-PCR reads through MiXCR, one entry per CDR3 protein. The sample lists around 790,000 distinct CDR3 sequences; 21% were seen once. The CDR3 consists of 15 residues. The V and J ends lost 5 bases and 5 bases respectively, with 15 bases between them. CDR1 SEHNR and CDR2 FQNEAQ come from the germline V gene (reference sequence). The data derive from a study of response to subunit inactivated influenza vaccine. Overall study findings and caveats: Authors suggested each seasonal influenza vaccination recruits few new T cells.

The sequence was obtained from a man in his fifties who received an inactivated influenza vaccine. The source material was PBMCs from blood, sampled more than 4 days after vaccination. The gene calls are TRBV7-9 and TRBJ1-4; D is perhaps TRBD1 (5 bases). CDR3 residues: CASSRETGTNEKLFF. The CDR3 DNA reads TGTGCCAGCAGCAGAGAGACGGGGACGAATGAAAAACTGTTTTTT.